This paragraph reports one T cell receptor (beta chain). Clones were read by immunoSEQ multiplex PCR, and TCRdb kept only the in-frame ones, dropping some. The table records 250,000 to 350,000 clones, 70% to 90% of them present only once. This sample was included in a study of cytomegalovirus exposure and HLA in healthy donors. The material sequenced was PBMCs. The receptor comes from a woman between 18 and 30 years old in good health and CMV-seronegative.

Here the CDR3 reads CASSGSAYQETQYF. The CDR3 bases are TGTGCCAGCAGCGGTAGCGCGTACCAAGAGACCCAGTACTTC. The chain is built from TRBV9 and TRBJ2-5; D possibly corresponds to TRBD2 (5 bases). Deletions cut 3 bases from V and 0 bases from J, with 9 bases between. The CDR3 loop spans 14 amino acids. CDR1 and CDR2 (germline): SGDLS, YYNGEE.